The present T cell receptor beta chain was sequenced within a study of T cell clonality in common variable immunodeficiency. Study-level results: Fewer deletions and N-nucleotide insertions were reportedly seen in common variable immunodeficiency TCR beta sequences.

The assay was immunoSEQ multiplex PCR, and TCRdb's table has in-frame clones only and misses some. In total the sample includes more than 20,000 clones, none of them seen once. In its sample, this clone was seen many times. Antigen: not known. The sequence runs out 3 residues before the end of the CDR3; the remainder is reconstructed from the germline J gene. Germline CDR1 reads SGHTA; CDR2 reads FQGNSA. V gave up 0 bases and J gave up 0 bases, with 12 bases separating them. The CDR3 spans 17 residues. The rearrangement joins TRBV7-2 to TRBJ1-3; the D gene is possibly TRBD1 (6 bases). The source of this sequence is a human donor with common variable immunodeficiency. What was sequenced was peripheral blood mononuclear cells. The sequenced part of the CDR3 DNA is TGTGCCAGCAGCTTAGCAGCGGGGGGCTACTCTGGAAACACC. Amino acids: CASSLAAGGYSGNT. The complete CDR3 reads CASSLAAGGYSGNTIYF.